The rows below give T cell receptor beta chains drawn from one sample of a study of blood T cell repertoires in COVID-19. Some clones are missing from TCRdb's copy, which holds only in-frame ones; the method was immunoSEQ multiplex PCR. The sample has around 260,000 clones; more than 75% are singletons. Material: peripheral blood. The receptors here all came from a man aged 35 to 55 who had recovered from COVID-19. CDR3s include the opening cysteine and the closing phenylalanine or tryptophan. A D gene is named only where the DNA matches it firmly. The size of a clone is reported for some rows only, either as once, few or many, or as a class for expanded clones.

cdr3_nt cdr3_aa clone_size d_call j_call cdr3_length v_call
TGCGCCAGCAGCCTTAGCGGGGGGGTTGGAGAGACCCAGTACTTC CASSLSGGVGETQYF - TRBD2 TRBJ2-5 15 TRBV4-3
TGTGTTTCTAGCATGGCTAGCGAATACAATGAGCAGTTCTTC CVSSMASEYNEQFF - - TRBJ2-1 14 TRBV27
TGTGCCAGTAGAGCAAACCGGGACAGAGGGACCAGCTCCTACGAGCAGTACTTC CASRANRDRGTSSYEQYF - TRBD1 TRBJ2-7 18 TRBV19
TGTGCCAGCAGCTTAAAGTTCCAGGCGGGGCCTGCACCCTACGAGCAGTACTTC CASSLKFQAGPAPYEQYF once - TRBJ2-7 18 TRBV7-9
TGCGCCAGCAGCCTCCAGCGGGGGGGTTTGTTCTTC CASSLQRGGLFF - TRBD2 TRBJ2-1 12 TRBV4-3
TGTGCCAGCAGCCCTCGCAGAATAGCGGGAGGTCTCGAGGAGCAGTTCTTC CASSPRRIAGGLEEQFF - TRBD2 TRBJ2-1 17 TRBV11-3
TGTGCCAGCAGCCCTAGCGGGAGGAGGGAGGAGACCCAGTACTTC CASSPSGRREETQYF - TRBD2 TRBJ2-5 15 TRBV7-9
TGCGCCAGCAGCCCCGGACAGCTCGGCTACACCTTC CASSPGQLGYTF - - TRBJ1-2 12 TRBV5-1
TGTGCCAGCAGCCGAACGACGGGTCTGAACACTGAAGCTTTCTTT CASSRTTGLNTEAFF - - TRBJ1-1 15 TRBV5-4
TGTGCCAGCAGTCCAGGAATGCGCTATGGCTACACCTTC CASSPGMRYGYTF - - TRBJ1-2 13 TRBV6-5
TGTGCCAGCAGTGAAGACTGGGCGGGGGGCTACGAGCAGTACTTC CASSEDWAGGYEQYF - TRBD2 TRBJ2-7 15 TRBV2
TGTGCCAGCAGCCAAGTTGACAGGGGCTATGGCTACACCTTC CASSQVDRGYGYTF - TRBD1 TRBJ1-2 14 TRBV14
TGTGCCAGCAGCTTACCTACTAGCGTTTCCTCCTACGAGCAGTACTTC CASSLPTSVSSYEQYF - TRBD2 TRBJ2-7 16 TRBV7-9
TGTGCCAGCACCGAGGCGGGGCATAGCACAGATACGCAGTATTTT CASTEAGHSTDTQYF - - TRBJ2-3 15 TRBV27
TGTGCCAGCAGTGAAAAGGCGGGGGGGATCAAAAACATTCAGTACTTC CASSEKAGGIKNIQYF - TRBD2 TRBJ2-4 16 TRBV6-1
TGTGCCAGCGAAAGAGGGACAGTGAGAGGCTACACCTTC CASERGTVRGYTF - TRBD1 TRBJ1-2 13 TRBV2
TGTGCCAGCACCACTCACGTCGATCTGTTCCTCTCTGGAAACACCATATATTTT CASTTHVDLFLSGNTIYF - - TRBJ1-3 18 TRBV11-2
TGCGCCAGCACCACCGGGACTAGCGGGAGTAATGAGCAGTTCTTC CASTTGTSGSNEQFF - TRBD2 TRBJ2-1 15 TRBV5-1
TGTGCCAGCAGCAAAACGACAGGGGTGGTAGGAAACACCATATATTTT CASSKTTGVVGNTIYF - TRBD1 TRBJ1-3 16 TRBV5-4
TGTGCCAGTTCTCCGGAGATCTCCTACAATGAGCAGTTCTTC CASSPEISYNEQFF - - TRBJ2-1 14 TRBV7-6
TGTGCCAGCAGTTACGGGGCAGGTGACATCTACGAGCAGTACTTC CASSYGAGDIYEQYF - - TRBJ2-7 15 TRBV6-2/TRBV6-3
TGCGCCAGCAGCCAAGAACCATGGCTCTACGAGCAGTACTTC CASSQEPWLYEQYF - - TRBJ2-7 14 TRBV4-3
TGTGCCACCAGTGAATCTCCGGGACAGGGGAGCACAGATACGCAGTATTTT CATSESPGQGSTDTQYF - TRBD1 TRBJ2-3 17 TRBV24-1
TGTGCCAGCAGTTCAGTAAGCGGGGGGGCCAGAGGAGATACGCAGTATTTT CASSSVSGGARGDTQYF - TRBD2 TRBJ2-3 17 TRBV2
TGCGCCAGCAGTCCGGACAGGGAGTGGAATGAGCAGTTCTTC CASSPDREWNEQFF - TRBD1 TRBJ2-1 14 TRBV10-1
TGCGCCAGCACCGGGCCCGCTCTAGCGGTTCAGGGAGAGACCCAGTACTTC CASTGPALAVQGETQYF - TRBD2 TRBJ2-5 17 TRBV10-1
TGTGCCAGTAGTCCCCTAGCGGGAGGTACAGATACGCAGTATTTT CASSPLAGGTDTQYF - TRBD2 TRBJ2-3 15 TRBV19